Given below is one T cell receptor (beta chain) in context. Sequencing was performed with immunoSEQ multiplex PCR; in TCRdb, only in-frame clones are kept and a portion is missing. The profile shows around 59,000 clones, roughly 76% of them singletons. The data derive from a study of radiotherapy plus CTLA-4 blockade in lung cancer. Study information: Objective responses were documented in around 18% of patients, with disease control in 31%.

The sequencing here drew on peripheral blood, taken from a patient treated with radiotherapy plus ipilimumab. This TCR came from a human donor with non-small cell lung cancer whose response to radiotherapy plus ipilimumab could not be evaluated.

In DNA, the CDR3 is TGCGCCAGCAGCGAACTTAATGAAAAACTGTTTTTT. Translated: CASSELNEKLFF. The chain uses TRBV5-1 and TRBJ1-4; no definite D call. V was trimmed by 4 bases and J by 4 bases, leaving 5 bases between them. The CDR3 covers 12 residues. CDR1 is SGHRS, CDR2 YFSETQ, per germline.